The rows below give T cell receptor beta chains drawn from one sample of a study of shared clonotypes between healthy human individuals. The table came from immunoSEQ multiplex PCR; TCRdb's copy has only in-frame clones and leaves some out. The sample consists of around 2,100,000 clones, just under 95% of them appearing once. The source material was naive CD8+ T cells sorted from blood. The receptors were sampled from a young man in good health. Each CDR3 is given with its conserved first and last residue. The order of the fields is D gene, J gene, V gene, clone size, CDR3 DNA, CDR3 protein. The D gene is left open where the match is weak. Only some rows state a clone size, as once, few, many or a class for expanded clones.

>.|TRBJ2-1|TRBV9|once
TGTGCCAGCAGCGCGGCGAGCGCCTCCTACAATGAGCAGTTCTTC
CASSAASASYNEQFF
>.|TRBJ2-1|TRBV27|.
TGTGCCAGCAGTTTATCCCTAGGCTGGAGAAATGAGCAGTTCTTC
CASSLSLGWRNEQFF
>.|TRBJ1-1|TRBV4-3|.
TGCGCCAGCAGCCAAGCTGCAGGACCCACTGAAGCTTTCTTT
CASSQAAGPTEAFF
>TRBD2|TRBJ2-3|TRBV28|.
TGTGCCAGCAGTCTGACTAGCGGGGGGGCTAGCACAGATACGCAGTATTTT
CASSLTSGGASTDTQYF
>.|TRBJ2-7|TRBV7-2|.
TGTGCCAGCAGCCTAGGAGGAGGGGGCGCCTTGAACGAGCAGTACTTC
CASSLGGGGALNEQYF
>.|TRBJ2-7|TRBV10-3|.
TGTGCCATCAGTGAGTCCCATGACTACTACGAGCAGTACTTC
CAISESHDYYEQYF
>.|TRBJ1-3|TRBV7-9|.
TGTGCCAGCAGCCCCCGCGAGGTCTCTGGAAACACCATATATTTT
CASSPREVSGNTIYF
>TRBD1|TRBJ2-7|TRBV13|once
TGTGCCAGCAGCGATTCGACAGGGGGTTTTTACGAGCAGTACTTC
CASSDSTGGFYEQYF
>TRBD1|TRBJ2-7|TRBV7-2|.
TGTGCCAGCAGCCGGGGTAGGGGGCTCGGGTACGAGCAGTACTTC
CASSRGRGLGYEQYF
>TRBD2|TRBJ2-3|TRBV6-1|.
TGTGCCAGCAGTGATGTACTAGCGGGGGGGCCGGATACGCAGTATTTT
CASSDVLAGGPDTQYF
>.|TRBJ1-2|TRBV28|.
TGTGCCAGCAGTTTATTATCAGGCGACCACTACACCTTC
CASSLLSGDHYTF
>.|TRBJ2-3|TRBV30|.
TGTGCCTGGAGTGAGGTGACAGCGAGCACAGATACGCAGTATTTT
CAWSEVTASTDTQYF
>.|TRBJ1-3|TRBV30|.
TGTGCCTGGAGTACAGGGTTGGACACCATATATTTT
CAWSTGLDTIYF
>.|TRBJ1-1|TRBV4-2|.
TGTGCCAGCAGCCAAGATTCGCAAGACACTGAAGCTTTCTTT
CASSQDSQDTEAFF
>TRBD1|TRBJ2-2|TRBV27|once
TGTGCCAGCAGTTCCTCCGGGACAGGGATGCCCGGGGAGCTGTTTTTT
CASSSSGTGMPGELFF
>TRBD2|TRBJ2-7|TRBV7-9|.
TGTGCCAGCAGCATGGGACTAAGTAACTACGAGCAGTACTTC
CASSMGLSNYEQYF
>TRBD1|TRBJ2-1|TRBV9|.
TGTGCCAGCAGCGTGGGGGGACAGGGTCACAATGAGCAGTTCTTC
CASSVGGQGHNEQFF
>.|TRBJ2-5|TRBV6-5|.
TGTGCCAGCAGACCATACCGGGGAGAGACCCAGTACTTC
CASRPYRGETQYF
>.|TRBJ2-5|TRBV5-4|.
TGTGCCAGCAGCTTATGGGACCAAGAGACCCAGTACTTC
CASSLWDQETQYF
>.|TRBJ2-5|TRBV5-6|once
TGTGCCAGCAGCGCGGATGGTGGGACCCAGTACTTC
CASSADGGTQYF
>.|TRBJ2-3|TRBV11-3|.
TGTGCCAGCAGCTTCGGGGTGGATACGCAGTATTTT
CASSFGVDTQYF
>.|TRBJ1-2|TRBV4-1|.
TGCGCCAGCAGCCAAGTTTTCGGAAGGGACAATGGCTACACCTTC
CASSQVFGRDNGYTF
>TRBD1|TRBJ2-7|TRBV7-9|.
TGTGCCAGCAGCGCGACAGGGTTCTCCTACGAGCAGTACTTC
CASSATGFSYEQYF
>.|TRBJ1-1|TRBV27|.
TGTGCCAGCAGTTACTCCCCACAGGGAGCTGAAGCTTTCTTT
CASSYSPQGAEAFF
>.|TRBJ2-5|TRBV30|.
TGTGCCTGGAACCCCCCAGACTACCTGGAGACCCAGTACTTC
CAWNPPDYLETQYF
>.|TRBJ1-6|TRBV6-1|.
TGTGCCAGCAGTGCAACCAAACAGGGATTCTCCTATAATTCACCCCTCCACTTT
CASSATKQGFSYNSPLHF
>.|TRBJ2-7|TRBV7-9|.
TGTGCCAGCAGCTCAAGGGGATCCTACGAGCAGTACTTC
CASSSRGSYEQYF